Listed below are T cell receptor beta chains from one sample, sequenced in a study of human T cells and chemical hapten exposure. TCRdb re-called the RACE reads through MiXCR, storing one row per CDR3 protein. The repertoire holds roughly 56,000 distinct CDR3 sequences, 9.6% seen once, with more than 9% in the top ten. The sequencing used whole blood, collected in connection with sensitization to the hapten diphenylcyclopropenone (DPC). The receptors were gathered from a woman under 40 with alopecia areata. Some clones in this sample may be carry-over from other donors' samples. CDR3s include the opening cysteine and the closing phenylalanine or tryptophan. The D gene is left open where the match is weak. The size entry is marked missing in some rows and otherwise reads once, few, many or a size class.

v_gene	j_gene	d_gene	abundance	CDR3aa	CDR3nt
TRBV10-2	TRBJ1-1	NA	few	CASSETVMGTEAFF	TGCGCCAGCAGTGAGACGGTGATGGGCACTGAAGCTTTCTTT
TRBV7-2	TRBJ2-3	TRBD2	NA	CASSLAHWRGVTDTQYF	TGTGCCAGCAGCTTAGCCCACTGGCGGGGGGTCACAGATACGCAGTATTTT
TRBV30	TRBJ2-1	NA	NA	CAWSSSYERQFF	TGTGCCTGGAGTTCATCGTACGAACGGCAGTTCTTC
TRBV7-2	TRBJ1-6	NA	many	CASSPRGNYNSPLHF	TGTGCCAGCAGTCCCAGGGGCAACTATAATTCACCCCTCCACTTT
TRBV7-2	TRBJ2-3	NA	NA	CASSLSRDTSTDTQYF	TGTGCCAGCAGCTTATCTAGGGATACTAGCACAGATACGCAGTATTTT
TRBV30	TRBJ1-2	NA	few	CAWSVNKNYGYTF	TGTGCCTGGAGTGTAAACAAGAACTATGGCTACACCTTC
TRBV11-2	TRBJ2-2	NA	NA	CASSLVPSDTGELFF	TGTGCCAGCAGCTTAGTACCCAGTGACACCGGGGAGCTGTTTTTT
TRBV7-2	TRBJ1-5	TRBD1	NA	CASSTRTGARQPQHF	TGTGCCAGCAGCACGCGGACAGGGGCGAGGCAGCCCCAGCATTTT
TRBV6-5	TRBJ2-4	NA	NA	CASSYSINPLAKNIQYF	TGTGCCAGCAGTTACTCGATAAACCCACTAGCCAAAAACATTCAGTACTTC
TRBV11-2	TRBJ2-5	NA	NA	CASSSNPGGEETQYF	TGTGCCAGCAGCTCGAACCCAGGGGGGGAAGAGACCCAGTACTTC
TRBV6-5	TRBJ1-1	TRBD1	NA	CASSYAGTGGTEAFF	TGTGCCAGCAGTTACGCCGGGACAGGGGGCACTGAAGCTTTCTTT
TRBV12-3/TRBV12-4	TRBJ1-1	TRBD1	NA	CASSFNRGLPEAFF	TGTGCCAGCAGTTTTAATAGGGGGCTACCTGAAGCTTTCTTT
TRBV29-1	TRBJ1-3	NA	many	CSVEAGTSSLNTIYF	TGCAGCGTTGAAGCCGGGACCTCTAGTTTAAACACCATATATTTT
TRBV11-1	TRBJ2-3	TRBD2	NA	CASSYGTSGKDTQYF	TGTGCCAGCAGCTATGGGACTAGCGGGAAAGATACGCAGTATTTT
TRBV12-3/TRBV12-4	TRBJ1-1	TRBD1	NA	CASSLRGRNTEAFF	TGTGCCAGCAGTCTTAGGGGGCGGAACACTGAAGCTTTCTTT
TRBV28	TRBJ2-3	NA	NA	CASSPVGGPQYF	TGTGCCAGCAGCCCGGTGGGGGGTCCGCAGTATTTT
TRBV6-2/TRBV6-3	TRBJ1-1	TRBD1	few	CATRRMGTGPAEAFF	TGTGCCACGCGGCGAATGGGGACAGGGCCTGCTGAAGCTTTCTTT
TRBV7-2	TRBJ2-3	TRBD1	few	CASSHGTGRPDTQYF	TGTGCCAGCAGCCACGGGACAGGTCGCCCAGATACGCAGTATTTT
TRBV7-9	TRBJ1-5	NA	many	CASSPGSVNQPQHF	TGTGCCAGCAGCCCCGGGTCCGTTAATCAGCCCCAGCATTTT
TRBV5-1	TRBJ2-5	NA	few	CASSRTGVGAQETQYF	TGCGCCAGCAGTCGTACAGGAGTCGGGGCCCAAGAGACCCAGTACTTC
TRBV5-4	TRBJ1-2	NA	few	CASSLRDTPNYGYTF	TGTGCCAGCAGCTTGAGGGACACCCCTAACTATGGCTACACCTTC
TRBV6-5	TRBJ2-3	NA	few	CASFGPPGITDTQYF	TGTGCCAGCTTTGGGCCCCCGGGTATCACAGATACGCAGTATTTT
TRBV5-1	TRBJ1-1	NA	NA	CASSSPVGAEAFF	TGCGCCAGCAGCTCGCCGGTGGGGGCTGAAGCTTTCTTT
TRBV20-1	TRBJ2-5	NA	many	CSATAGETQYF	TGCAGTGCTACGGCCGGAGAGACCCAGTACTTC
TRBV7-6	TRBJ2-3	TRBD2	NA	CASSSGLAADTQYF	TGTGCCAGCAGCTCCGGACTAGCGGCAGATACGCAGTATTTT
TRBV7-2	TRBJ2-3	NA	many	CASSLDIRGRGDTQYF	TGTGCCAGCAGCTTAGATATTCGGGGGCGCGGAGATACGCAGTATTTT
TRBV10-3	TRBJ2-7	NA	few	CAISESQSTAPYEQYF	TGTGCCATCAGTGAAAGCCAGTCGACTGCCCCCTACGAGCAGTACTTC
TRBV20-1	TRBJ2-1	NA	few	CSARKPSLNNEQFF	TGCAGTGCTAGAAAGCCCTCCCTTAACAATGAGCAGTTCTTC
TRBV6-5	TRBJ2-1	NA	NA	CASSPRLSRYEQFF	TGTGCCAGCAGTCCCCGACTGAGTAGGTATGAGCAGTTCTTC
TRBV12-3/TRBV12-4	TRBJ2-1	TRBD2	NA	CASRELAGRGYNEQFF	TGTGCCAGCAGGGAACTAGCGGGGAGGGGATACAATGAGCAGTTCTTC
TRBV4-3	TRBJ1-4	NA	many	CASSQGRVGLATNEKLFF	TGCGCCAGCAGCCAAGGAAGGGTCGGTCTCGCAACTAATGAAAAACTGTTTTTT
TRBV7-2	TRBJ1-2	TRBD1	few	CASSSIQGESYGYTF	TGTGCCAGCAGCTCTATACAGGGGGAGTCCTATGGCTACACCTTC
TRBV6-2/TRBV6-3	TRBJ1-1	NA	many	CASSSPVTEAFF	TGTGCCAGCAGTTCCCCGGTTACTGAAGCTTTCTTT
TRBV20-1	TRBJ2-3	NA	many	CSARDPVGQDYTDTQYF	TGCAGTGCTAGAGATCCGGTGGGACAAGATTACACAGATACGCAGTATTTT
TRBV7-2	TRBJ2-1	NA	NA	CASSVWGGSSYNEQFF	TGTGCCAGCAGCGTCTGGGGGGGCTCCTCCTACAATGAGCAGTTCTTC
TRBV9	TRBJ1-5	NA	many	CASSVGTALNQPQHF	TGTGCCAGCAGCGTAGGAACAGCACTCAATCAGCCCCAGCATTTT
TRBV29-1	TRBJ1-1	NA	many	CSVEKGSYMNTEAFF	TGCAGCGTTGAAAAGGGGTCGTACATGAACACTGAAGCTTTCTTT
TRBV19	TRBJ1-2	NA	NA	CASSTRTLTLGTLGYTF	TGTGCCAGTAGTACCCGGACCCTTACTCTAGGGACCTTGGGCTACACCTTC
TRBV20-1	TRBJ1-1	NA	NA	CSARERDTEAFF	TGCAGTGCTAGGGAAAGGGACACTGAAGCTTTCTTT
TRBV6-5	TRBJ2-3	NA	few	CASSYGESTDTQYF	TGTGCCAGCAGTTACGGTGAGAGCACAGATACGCAGTATTTT
TRBV19	TRBJ2-4	NA	NA	CATSSGRAKNIQYF	TGTGCCACCAGTTCGGGGAGAGCCAAAAACATTCAGTACTTC